This T cell receptor beta chain appears in the sequencing data of a study of T cell repertoires in cytomegalovirus infection. Study overall: Through public TCR beta signatures, both CMV infection and matching HLA type were indicated.

CDR1 and CDR2 (germline): SNHLY, FYNNEI. The V gene lost 7 bases and the J gene lost 6 bases, with 10 bases spanning the gap. The CDR3 covers 12 residues. Study-wide results and caveats: HLA-C-restricted, CMV-specific TCR beta clonotypes were dominant ex vivo.

MiXCR, run by TCRdb on the reads, gives a single entry per CDR3 protein. The sample records roughly 570,000 distinct CDR3 sequences, approximately 40% being singletons. This clonotype was observed a few times. Its antigen is unidentified. The input for sequencing was cultured PBMCs, taken from culture after CMV antigen stimulation. The rearrangement uses TRBV2 and TRBJ1-5, with D tentatively TRBD1 (5 bases). This TCR came from a human donor in good health (CMV status not recorded). Some clones in this sample may be carry-over from other donors' samples. CDR3 residues: CASKGVGQPQHF. CDR3 DNA sequence: TGTGCCAGCAAAGGGGTTGGTCAGCCCCAGCATTTT.